A single sample gave rise to the 21 T cell receptor beta chains below, sequenced in a study of CD8 T cells in ankylosing spondylitis. A single record per CDR3 protein comes from TCRdb applying MiXCR to the 5' RACE reads. The sample shows 130,000 or so distinct CDR3 sequences, approximately 6.8% of them seen only once. The specimen was blood, either unsorted or a sorted T cell fraction (not recorded which). These TCRs come from a male donor with ankylosing spondylitis or in good health (not recorded which).

This clonotype came up many times. The chain is built from TRBV2 and TRBJ2-1; D not certain. Germline V lookup: CDR1 SNHLY, CDR2 FYNNEI. Deletions cut 2 bases from V and 0 bases from J, with 8 bases between. The CDR3 spans 15 residues. This CDR3 reads CASSELESSYNEQFF. Here the CDR3 DNA reads TGTGCCAGCAGTGAATTGGAGAGCTCCTACAATGAGCAGTTCTTC.

The chain is built from TRBV5-1 and TRBJ2-1; unclear D gene. The CDR3 spans 14 residues. CDR1 and CDR2 from the germline V gene are SGHRS and YFSETQ. V dropped 0 bases and J dropped 1 base, with 5 bases sitting between them. CDR3 in amino acids: CASSLEHSYNEQFF. CDR3 DNA: TGCGCCAGCAGCTTGGAACATTCCTACAATGAGCAGTTCTTC.

Many counts were recorded for this clonotype. The chain couples TRBV6-1 to TRBJ1-4; no definite D call. The length of the CDR3 is 16 residues. CDR1 and CDR2 (germline): MNHNS, SASEGT. Trimming left V 2 bases short and J 0 bases short, with 10 bases between. CDR3 in DNA: TGTGCCAGCAGTGAATGGGCCGCCCCAACTAATGAAAAACTGTTTTTT. This codes for CASSEWAAPTNEKLFF.

Ten or more counts support this clonotype. The gene calls are TRBV20-1 and TRBJ2-5, with 9 positions matching TRBD2. The germline gives CDR1 DFQATT, CDR2 SNEGSKA (reference sequence). The CDR3 totals 14 residues. Trimming cost V 3 bases and J 1 base; bases outside gene matches: 3. The CDR3 DNA is TGCAGTGCTAGGGGGACTAGCAGCCAAGAGACCCAGTACTTC. Its protein product is CSARGTSSQETQYF.

This clonotype was counted many times. The chain carries TRBV7-2 and TRBJ2-1; tentative D call: TRBD2 (6 bases). Germline V gene lookup returns CDR1 SGHTA and CDR2 FQGNSA. Trimming took 0 bases from V and 1 from J, leaving 10 bases between them. The CDR3 loop spans 16 amino acids. The CDR3, as DNA: TGTGCCAGCAGCTTAGCGGAGGGCCGGTCCTACAATGAGCAGTTCTTC. It is translated as CASSLAEGRSYNEQFF.

In this sample, this clonotype turned up many times. This chain connects TRBV7-2 to TRBJ2-5; 10 nucleotides align to TRBD2. V was clipped by 5 bases and J by 5 bases; unmatched bases: 5. Germline loops: CDR1 SGHTA, CDR2 FQGNSA. The CDR3 extends over 14 amino acids. As DNA, the CDR3 is TGTGCCAGCAGCATGGGACTAGCGAGGGAGACCCAGTACTTC. Amino acids: CASSMGLARETQYF.

This clonotype was counted a few times. A much larger clone sits a single nucleotide away, making a read error possible. V usage is TRBV6-1 and J usage is TRBJ1-5; weak D call: TRBD1 (5 bases). CDR1 and CDR2 (germline): MNHNS, SASEGT. V gave up 3 bases and J gave up 0 bases, with 9 bases separating them. This CDR3 has 15 amino acids. The CDR3 DNA follows: TGTGCCAGCAGTGAGGGGGACCCTAGCAATCAGCCCCAGCATTTT. Its translation: CASSEGDPSNQPQHF.

This sequence joins TRBV20-1 and TRBJ2-3; TRBD1 is a possible D gene (5 bases). The CDR3 covers 17 residues. CDR1 and CDR2 (germline): DFQATT, SNEGSKA (reference sequence). V was shortened by 2 bases and J by 0 bases, with 18 bases between the two germline ends. Written as DNA, the CDR3 is TGCAGTGCTAGACCCGCGTCAGGGATCATTAGCACAGATACGCAGTATTTT. Residues: CSARPASGIISTDTQYF.

This clonotype was picked up many times. This rearrangement joins TRBV5-1 to TRBJ1-1; D gene unclear. Deletions cut 4 bases from V and 1 base from J, with 11 bases between. The CDR3 runs 14 residues. The germline gives CDR1 SGHRS, CDR2 YFSETQ. The CDR3 loop reads CASSGKSGNTEAFF. The CDR3 region has the DNA TGCGCCAGCAGCGGGAAATCAGGGAACACTGAAGCTTTCTTT. Filled out from reference TRBV5-1 and TRBJ1-1, the complete variable domain reads KAGVTQTPRYLIKTRGQQVTLSCSPISGHRSVSWYQQTPGQGLQFLFEYFSETQRNKGNFPGRFSGRQFSNSRSEMNVSTLELGDSALYLCASSGKSGNTEAFFGQGTRLTVV.

This clonotype has a count of ten or more. V and J are TRBV4-3 and TRBJ2-4; perhaps D is TRBD1 or TRBD2 (6 bases each). Between the trimmed V and J ends, which lost 1 base and 0 bases, there was a span of 16 bases. The CDR3 spans 18 residues. Germline V gives CDR1 LGHNA, CDR2 YSLEER. The CDR3 nucleotides read TGCGCCAGCAGCCAAGGTGTGGGGGGCAGCGTAGCCAAAAACATTCAGTACTTC. Translation gives CASSQGVGGSVAKNIQYF.

This clonotype was counted at least ten times. This chain links TRBV28 with TRBJ2-2; D unclear. The ends were cut back, 6 bases at V and 5 bases at J, with 10 bases in the middle. The CDR3 runs to 13 residues. Germline CDR1 MDHEN, CDR2 SYDVKM. Here the CDR3 reads CASSPRLTGELFF. CDR3 coding DNA: TGTGCCAGCAGCCCTAGGTTGACCGGGGAGCTGTTTTTT.

This clonotype was seen at least ten times. The chain joins TRBV20-1 to TRBJ2-3; weak D call: TRBD2 (5 bases). V gave up 0 bases and J gave up 4 bases, with 11 bases separating them. CDR1 is DFQATT, CDR2 SNEGSKA, per germline (reference sequence). The CDR3 contains 14 residues. CDR3 coding DNA: TGCAGTGCTAGAGATGGGAGAGCGGCAGATACGCAGTATTTT. Protein: CSARDGRAADTQYF.

The sample holds many counts of this clonotype. The chain combines TRBV5-1 with TRBJ2-2; D is perhaps TRBD2 (7 bases). This CDR3 spans 18 amino acids. V lost 4 bases to trimming and J lost 0 bases, with 19 bases between them. Germline assignment: CDR1 SGHRS and CDR2 YFSETQ. CDR3 sequence reads: CASSTDSGKTPNTGELFF. The CDR3 DNA reads TGCGCCAGCAGCACGGACAGCGGGAAGACTCCGAACACCGGGGAGCTGTTTTTT.

This clonotype was counted many times. The chain couples TRBV20-1 to TRBJ2-3, with 7 positions matching TRBD2. The germline V gene encodes CDR1 DFQATT and CDR2 SNEGSKA (reference sequence). Germline trimming cut 2 bases from V and 2 bases from J; bases unmatched to any gene: 4. This CDR3 has 14 amino acids. The chain's CDR3 is CSARTGRLTDTQYF. CDR3 DNA: TGCAGTGCTAGAACCGGGAGGCTCACAGATACGCAGTATTTT.

This clonotype was found many times. The genes are TRBV11-1 and TRBJ2-7, with 7 nucleotides matching TRBD1. CDR1 is SGHAT, CDR2 FQDESV, per germline (reference sequence). J lost 2 bases, V lost 3 bases, and 1 base had no gene match. This CDR3 spans 13 amino acids. In nucleotides, the CDR3 is TGTGCCAGCAGCTTTGACAGGGCCTACGAGCAGTACTTC. Translation gives CASSFDRAYEQYF.

The sample holds a few counts of this clonotype. V usage is TRBV7-9 and J usage is TRBJ1-5; weak D call: TRBD1 (6 bases). In germline, CDR1 is SEHNR, CDR2 FQNEAQ (reference sequence). The CDR3 loop spans 13 amino acids. The V and J ends lost 5 bases and 12 bases respectively, with 17 bases between them. The CDR3 loop is CASSHSTGWVQHF. The CDR3, as DNA: TGTGCCAGCAGCCACTCGACAGGTTGGGTCCAGCATTTT.

This clonotype was seen at least ten times. This chain links TRBV11-1 with TRBJ2-7; 7 bases are a match to TRBD2. This CDR3 has 17 residues. Unmatched junction bases numbered 10, after V lost 0 bases and J lost 2 bases. Germline-derived CDR1 and CDR2 are SGHAT and FQDESV (reference sequence). The CDR3 DNA follows: TGTGCCAGCAGCTTAGCGCTTTACCCAGCGGGAACCTACGAGCAGTACTTC. Its translation is CASSLALYPAGTYEQYF.

This clonotype came up many times. V and J are TRBV10-2 and TRBJ2-1; TRBD2 might be the D (5 bases). Germline V gives CDR1 WSHSY, CDR2 SAAADI. V lost 8 bases, J lost 0 bases, and 23 bases lay in between. The CDR3 runs to 18 residues. The CDR3 protein is CASGPGKAASSSYNEQFF. The CDR3 region has the DNA TGCGCCAGCGGACCAGGTAAAGCGGCCTCAAGCTCCTACAATGAGCAGTTCTTC.

This clonotype was picked up many times. The V and J genes are TRBV29-1 and TRBJ1-5; D remains unclear. CDR1 SQVTM and CDR2 ANQGSEA come from the germline V gene. V lost 0 bases and J 6 bases, leaving 6 bases between the germline ends. The CDR3 totals 12 residues. CDR3 residues: CSVEDRGQPQHF. The CDR3 DNA follows: TGCAGCGTTGAAGATCGGGGTCAGCCCCAGCATTTT.

The sample holds many counts of this clonotype. The chain couples TRBV29-1 to TRBJ2-3; D possibly corresponds to TRBD2 (5 bases). V was cut by 7 bases and J by 2 bases, with 10 bases left in between. There are 12 residues in the CDR3. Per germline, CDR1 SQVTM and CDR2 ANQGSEA. DNA for the CDR3: TGCAGCGCAGAGAGGGACACAGATACGCAGTATTTT. Its protein product is CSAERDTDTQYF.

At least ten counts were recorded for this clonotype. The V call is TRBV20-1, the J call TRBJ2-7; 8 positions agree with TRBD1. This CDR3 has 11 residues. V was clipped by 6 bases and J by 5 bases; unmatched bases: 3. Germline V CDR1 and CDR2: DFQATT, SNEGSKA (reference sequence). The CDR3, as DNA: TGCAGTGCCCAGGGGGCCAACGAGCAGTACTTC. Its translation is CSAQGANEQYF.